This TCR beta chain was retrieved from a study of shared clonotypes between healthy human individuals. This clone was counted at least ten times. With 2 bases removed from V and 5 bases from J, the gap between germline ends came to 9 bases. Per the germline V gene, CDR1 is SQVTM and CDR2 is ANQGSEA. The CDR3 covers 12 residues. In the original workflow: ImmunoSEQ only sent back junction sequences with no quality scores, so filtering was done differently. Sequenced by immunoSEQ multiplex PCR; TCRdb stores in-frame clones only, minus some. V, J and clone size reflect that table, while D and trimming were determined from the DNA. The sample holds around 95,000 clones, about half seen once.

The sequence derives from a woman aged 40-49 years in good health. Some clones in this sample may be carry-over from other donors' samples. The sequenced sample was PBMCs. The chain recombines TRBV29-1 with TRBJ2-5, with D possibly called TRBD1 or TRBD2 (6 bases each). CDR3 sequence (DNA): TGCAGCGTTGAACAGGGGAGGGAGACCCAGTACTTC. It yields the protein CSVEQGRETQYF.